The rows below give T cell receptor beta chains drawn from one sample of a study of post-analysis software for immune sequencing data. TCRdb itself ran the PCR reads through MiXCR, one entry per CDR3 protein. The sample records 650,000 to 900,000 distinct CDR3 sequences, 46% being singletons. Sequencing was performed on blood. Every receptor here comes from a girl aged 5 to 17 with multiple sclerosis. The CDR3 runs from the conserved cysteine through the conserved F or W. D genes are given only for firm matches. Clone size is shown for a subset of rows, as once, few, many or a class of expanded clone.

TRBJ2-7 | TRBD2 | few | TRBV11-3 | CASSPRGGVVYEQYF | TGTGCCAGCAGCCCCCGGGGGGGTGTCGTCTACGAGCAGTACTTC
TRBJ2-1 | TRBD2 | once | TRBV11-2 | CASSTSPSGNNEQFF | TGTGCCAGCAGCACCTCTCCTAGCGGGAACAATGAGCAGTTCTTC
TRBJ1-5 | . | once | TRBV9 | CASSVGGYGAQPQHF | TGTGCCAGCAGCGTAGGAGGTTATGGGGCCCAGCCCCAGCATTTT
TRBJ1-5 | TRBD1 | few | TRBV28 | CASSPSGGDNQPQHF | TGTGCCAGCAGCCCTTCAGGGGGAGACAATCAGCCCCAGCATTTT
TRBJ2-5 | TRBD1 | few | TRBV9 | CASSPSGQGETQYF | TGTGCCAGCAGCCCCAGTGGACAGGGAGAGACCCAGTACTTC
TRBJ2-3 | . | . | TRBV20-1 | CSAVDTGKSTDTQYF | TGCAGTGCCGTCGATACAGGGAAAAGCACAGATACGCAGTATTTT
TRBJ1-2 | . | . | TRBV18 | CASSPPKASYGYTF | TGTGCCAGCTCACCACCGAAAGCCTCCTATGGCTACACCTTC
TRBJ2-4 | TRBD2 | few | TRBV5-5 | CASSAEVLAGGVAKNIQYF | TGTGCCAGCAGCGCGGAGGTACTAGCGGGAGGGGTAGCCAAAAACATTCAGTACTTC
TRBJ2-5 | TRBD2 | once | TRBV5-1 | CASSSGIIAGEATGETQYF | TGCGCCAGCAGCTCTGGCATAATAGCGGGAGAGGCTACGGGGGAGACCCAGTACTTC
TRBJ2-4 | TRBD2 | few | TRBV19 | CASSTHGLAGIQYF | TGTGCCAGTAGTACTCATGGACTAGCTGGCATTCAGTACTTC
TRBJ2-1 | . | . | TRBV20-1 | CSASKDGQNNEQFF | TGCAGTGCTAGTAAGGATGGACAGAACAATGAGCAGTTCTTC
TRBJ2-5 | TRBD2 | few | TRBV20-1 | CSARVNRLADQETQYF | TGCAGTGCTAGAGTTAATCGCCTAGCGGATCAAGAGACCCAGTACTTC
TRBJ2-7 | TRBD1 | few | TRBV4-3 | CASSHPTGQGYEQYF | TGCGCCAGCAGCCATCCCACAGGACAGGGCTACGAGCAGTACTTC
TRBJ2-5 | . | few | TRBV7-9 | CASSSQRETQYF | TGTGCCAGCAGCTCACAGAGGGAGACCCAGTACTTC
TRBJ2-1 | . | few | TRBV6-1 | CASSVQSNYNEQFF | TGTGCCAGCTCGGTACAGAGCAACTACAATGAGCAGTTCTTC
TRBJ2-5 | TRBD2 | few | TRBV13 | CASSLSGRKSNEQYF | TGTGCCAGCAGCTTAAGCGGGAGAAAAAGCAATGAGCAGTACTTC
TRBJ2-7 | TRBD2 | . | TRBV9 | CASSVASSGNPYEQYF | TGTGCCAGCAGCGTGGCCTCTAGCGGGAACCCCTACGAGCAGTACTTC
TRBJ1-5 | TRBD1 | few | TRBV6-6 | CASTYGQGSNQPQHF | TGTGCCAGCACCTACGGACAGGGGAGCAATCAGCCCCAGCATTTT
TRBJ2-5 | TRBD2 | few | TRBV7-8 | CASSYWGGGQETQYF | TGTGCCAGCAGCTACTGGGGCGGGGGCCAAGAGACCCAGTACTTC
TRBJ2-7 | . | few | TRBV6-5 | CASRRPTWGSTYEQYF | TGTGCCAGCAGACGGCCGACATGGGGGTCAACCTACGAGCAGTACTTC
TRBJ2-5 | TRBD2 | few | TRBV24-1 | CATRRPGLVEETQYF | TGTGCCACCAGACGACCGGGACTAGTAGAAGAGACCCAGTACTTC
TRBJ2-1 | TRBD2 | . | TRBV4-2 | CASSQLGTSGTYNEQFF | TGTGCCAGCAGCCAACTGGGGACTAGCGGGACCTACAATGAGCAGTTCTTC
TRBJ2-4 | TRBD1 | few | TRBV30 | CAWSQDRGPKNIQYF | TGTGCCTGGAGTCAGGACAGGGGGCCTAAAAACATTCAGTACTTC
TRBJ2-1 | TRBD2 | . | TRBV5-1 | CASSRLAGVVGYNEQFF | TGCGCCAGCAGCCGACTAGCGGGAGTCGTCGGCTACAATGAGCAGTTCTTC
TRBJ1-1 | . | once | TRBV7-2 | CASSLGRLEAFF | TGTGCCAGCAGCTTGGGCAGACTTGAAGCTTTCTTT
TRBJ2-1 | . | few | TRBV27 | CASSSFDEQFF | TGTGCCAGCAGTTCTTTCGATGAGCAGTTCTTC
TRBJ2-3 | . | few | TRBV11-1 | CASSSTQDTQYF | TGTGCCAGCAGTTCGACTCAAGATACGCAGTATTTT
TRBJ2-1 | . | . | TRBV24-1 | CATSAPFSDNEQFF | TGTGCCACCAGTGCCCCCTTCTCCGACAATGAGCAGTTCTTC
TRBJ1-2 | . | . | TRBV3-1 | CASSLGQMGYGYTF | TGTGCCAGCAGCCTAGGACAGATGGGCTATGGCTACACCTTC
TRBJ2-1 | . | . | TRBV29-1 | CSVDRQGIRSGTYNEQFF | TGCAGCGTTGATAGGCAGGGAATTAGGTCAGGGACCTACAATGAGCAGTTCTTC
TRBJ2-2 | . | few | TRBV27 | CASSPRGNTGELFF | TGTGCCAGCAGTCCCCGGGGAAACACCGGGGAGCTGTTTTTT
TRBJ2-5 | . | . | TRBV9 | CASSVEGGAGTQYF | TGTGCCAGCAGCGTAGAGGGGGGCGCAGGGACCCAGTACTTC
TRBJ2-4 | . | . | TRBV27 | CASSHGAGLGKNIQYF | TGTGCCAGCAGCCACGGGGCGGGCCTTGGCAAAAACATTCAGTACTTC
TRBJ2-3 | TRBD1 | few | TRBV9 | CASSIWTGADTQYF | TGTGCCAGCAGCATCTGGACAGGGGCAGATACGCAGTATTTT
TRBJ2-1 | . | few | TRBV2 | CASSELVSVNEQFF | TGTGCCAGCAGTGAACTAGTATCGGTGAATGAGCAGTTCTTC
TRBJ2-5 | TRBD1 | . | TRBV30 | CAWSGQGRGMQQYF | TGTGCCTGGAGTGGACAGGGCAGGGGGATGCAGCAGTACTTC
TRBJ2-7 | TRBD1 | few | TRBV10-3 | CAIRTTGTGATYEQYF | TGTGCCATCAGAACCACCGGGACAGGGGCGACCTACGAGCAGTACTTC
TRBJ2-5 | . | . | TRBV5-6 | CASSLVYTKETQYF | TGTGCCAGCAGCTTGGTGTATACCAAAGAGACCCAGTACTTC
TRBJ2-3 | TRBD2 | few | TRBV12-3/TRBV12-4 | CASSFRLAGDRSSTDTQYF | TGTGCCAGCAGTTTTCGACTAGCGGGAGATAGATCTAGCACAGATACGCAGTATTTT
TRBJ2-7 | TRBD2 | . | TRBV5-6 | CASSPGGTDYEQYF | TGTGCCAGCAGCCCGGGGGGGACGGATTACGAGCAGTACTTC
TRBJ2-7 | TRBD2 | once | TRBV2 | CASSEGLWEGSYEQYF | TGTGCCAGCAGTGAGGGTCTGTGGGAGGGCAGCTACGAGCAGTACTTC
TRBJ2-3 | . | . | TRBV29-1 | CSAKGVGTDTQYF | TGCAGCGCCAAGGGGGTTGGCACAGATACGCAGTATTTT
TRBJ1-1 | TRBD1 | . | TRBV2 | CASSGVWDRGNTEAFF | TGTGCCAGCAGTGGAGTCTGGGACAGGGGGAACACTGAAGCTTTCTTT
TRBJ2-3 | . | once | TRBV20-1 | CSAEEQSTDTQYF | TGCAGTGCCGAAGAACAGAGCACAGATACGCAGTATTTT
TRBJ2-1 | TRBD2 | . | TRBV6-5 | CASSYIAGGPDEQFF | TGTGCCAGCAGTTACATAGCGGGAGGGCCCGATGAGCAGTTCTTC
TRBJ2-4 | . | . | TRBV28 | CASSLWGARDPHESKNIQYF | TGTGCCAGCAGTCTTTGGGGGGCTAGGGACCCTCACGAATCCAAAAACATTCAGTACTTC
TRBJ2-3 | . | few | TRBV16 | CASSQRADTQYF | TGTGCCAGCAGCCAGAGGGCAGATACGCAGTATTTT
TRBJ1-1 | . | . | TRBV9 | CASSDGTTNTEAFF | TGTGCCAGCAGCGACGGGACAACGAACACTGAAGCTTTCTTT
TRBJ2-5 | . | . | TRBV6-5 | CASGRTGLREQYF | TGTGCCAGCGGACGGACGGGGTTGAGGGAGCAGTACTTC
TRBJ2-4 | TRBD2 | . | TRBV29-1 | CSVAQRGTPKNIQYF | TGCAGCGTTGCTCAGCGGGGGACTCCCAAAAACATTCAGTACTTC
TRBJ2-7 | . | . | TRBV29-1 | CSVEDQYYEQYF | TGCAGCGTTGAAGATCAGTACTACGAGCAGTACTTC
TRBJ2-7 | . | few | TRBV5-6 | CASSSGPTWQYF | TGTGCCAGCAGCTCGGGCCCAACCTGGCAGTACTTC